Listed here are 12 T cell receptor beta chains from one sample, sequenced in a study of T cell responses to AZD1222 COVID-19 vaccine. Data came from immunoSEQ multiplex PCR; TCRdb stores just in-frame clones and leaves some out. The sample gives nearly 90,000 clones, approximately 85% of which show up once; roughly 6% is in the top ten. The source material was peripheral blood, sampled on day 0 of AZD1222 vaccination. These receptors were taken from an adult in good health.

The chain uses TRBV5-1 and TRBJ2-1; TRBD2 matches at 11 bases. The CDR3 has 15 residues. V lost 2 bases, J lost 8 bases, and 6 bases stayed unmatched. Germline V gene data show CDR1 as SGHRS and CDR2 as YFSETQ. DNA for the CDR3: TGCGCCAGCAGCTTACTAGCGGGAGTGGGCGATGAGCAGTTCTTC. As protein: CASSLLAGVGDEQFF.

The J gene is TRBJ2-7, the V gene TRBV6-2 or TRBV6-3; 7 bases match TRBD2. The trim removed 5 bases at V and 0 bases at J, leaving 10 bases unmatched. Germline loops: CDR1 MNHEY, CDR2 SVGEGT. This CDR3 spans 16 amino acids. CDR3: CASSNLKAGYSYEQYF. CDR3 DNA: TGTGCCAGCAGTAACCTGAAAGCGGGATACTCCTACGAGCAGTACTTC.

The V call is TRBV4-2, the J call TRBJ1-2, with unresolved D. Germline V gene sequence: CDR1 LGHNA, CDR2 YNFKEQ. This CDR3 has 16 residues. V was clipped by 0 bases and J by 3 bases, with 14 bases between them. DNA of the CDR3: TGTGCCAGCAGCCAAGATCGAGAAGCGACGGACTATGGCTACACCTTC. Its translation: CASSQDREATDYGYTF.

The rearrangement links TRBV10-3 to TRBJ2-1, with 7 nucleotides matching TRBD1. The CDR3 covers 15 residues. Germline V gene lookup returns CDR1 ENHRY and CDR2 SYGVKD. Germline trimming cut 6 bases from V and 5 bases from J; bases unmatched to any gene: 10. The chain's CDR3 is CAIRKSGTEHNEQFF. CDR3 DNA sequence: TGTGCCATCAGAAAGTCCGGGACAGAACACAATGAGCAGTTCTTC.

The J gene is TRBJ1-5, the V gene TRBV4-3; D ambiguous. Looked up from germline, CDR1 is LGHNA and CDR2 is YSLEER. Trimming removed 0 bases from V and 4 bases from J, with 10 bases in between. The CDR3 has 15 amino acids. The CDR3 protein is CASSQDRSRNQPQHF. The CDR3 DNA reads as TGCGCCAGCAGCCAAGACAGGAGCCGTAATCAGCCCCAGCATTTT.

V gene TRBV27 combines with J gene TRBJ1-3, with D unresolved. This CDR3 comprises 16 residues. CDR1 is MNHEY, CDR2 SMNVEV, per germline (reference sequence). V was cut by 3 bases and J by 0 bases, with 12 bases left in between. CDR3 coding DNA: TGTGCCAGCAGTTTTGCGGGTAAAGGCTCTGGAAACACCATATATTTT. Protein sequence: CASSFAGKGSGNTIYF.

CDR3 sequence (DNA): TGTGCCAGCAGTCTCGACAGGGCCCCGGGTGGCTACACCTTC. Protein sequence: CASSLDRAPGGYTF. V usage is TRBV6-2 or TRBV6-3 and J usage is TRBJ1-2, with 7 bases identical to TRBD1. CDR1 MNHEY and CDR2 SVGEGT come from the germline V gene. V lost 5 bases, J lost 7 bases, and 10 bases stayed unmatched. The CDR3 is 14 amino acids.

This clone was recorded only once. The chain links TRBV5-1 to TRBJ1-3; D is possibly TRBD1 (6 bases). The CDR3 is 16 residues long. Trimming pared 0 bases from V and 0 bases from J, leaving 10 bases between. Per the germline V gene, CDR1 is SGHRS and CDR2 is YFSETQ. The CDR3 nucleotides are TGCGCCAGCAGCTTGGGTGACAGGTTCTCTGGAAACACCATATATTTT. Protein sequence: CASSLGDRFSGNTIYF.

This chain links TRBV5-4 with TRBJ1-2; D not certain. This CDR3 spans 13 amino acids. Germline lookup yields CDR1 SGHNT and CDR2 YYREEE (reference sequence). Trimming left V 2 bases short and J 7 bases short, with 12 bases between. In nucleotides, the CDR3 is TGTGCCAGCAGCTTACCCGGGCGCGCTGGCTACACCTTC. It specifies CASSLPGRAGYTF.

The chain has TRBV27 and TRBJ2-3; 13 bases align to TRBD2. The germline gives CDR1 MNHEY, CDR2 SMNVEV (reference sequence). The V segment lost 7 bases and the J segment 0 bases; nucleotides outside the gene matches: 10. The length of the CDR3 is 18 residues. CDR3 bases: TGTGCCAGCACCCCTGGTACTAGCGGGAGGGCTAGCACAGATACGCAGTATTTT. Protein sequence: CASTPGTSGRASTDTQYF.

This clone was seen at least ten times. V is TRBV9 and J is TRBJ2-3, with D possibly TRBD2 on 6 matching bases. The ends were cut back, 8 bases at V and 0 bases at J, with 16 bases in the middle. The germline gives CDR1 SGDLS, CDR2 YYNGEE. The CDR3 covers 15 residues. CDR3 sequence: CASTVGGSSTDTQYF. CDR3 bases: TGTGCCAGTACCGTTGGGGGGTCGAGCACAGATACGCAGTATTTT.

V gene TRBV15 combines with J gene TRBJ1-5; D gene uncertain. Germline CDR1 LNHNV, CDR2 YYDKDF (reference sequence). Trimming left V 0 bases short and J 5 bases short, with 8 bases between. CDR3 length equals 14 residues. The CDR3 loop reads CATSRDRADQPQHF. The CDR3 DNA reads TGTGCCACCAGCAGAGATCGGGCTGATCAGCCCCAGCATTTT.